Each of the 24 T cell receptor beta chains below was sequenced from the same sample in a study of CXCR3-negative and CXCR3-positive naive CD8 T cells. Their antigens are not known. UMI-labeled 5' RACE yielded the TRB cDNA libraries. Each CDR3 protein gets one entry in TCRdb, which reprocessed the 5' RACE reads and gives no DNA. Its table records 90,000 to 100,000 distinct CDR3 sequences. Study results and limitations: More hydrophobic TRB CDR3s occurred in CXCR3-positive than in CXCR3-negative naive cells.

The sequenced material came from naive CXCR3+ CD8+ T cells from blood. Subset in this sample: CD45RO-CCR7+CD27+CD95- naive CD8+ T cells expressing CXCR3 (TNR3+). Source of these receptors: a human donor in good health. Some clones in this sample may be carry-over from other donors' samples.

V and J are TRBV7-2 and TRBJ1-5; as DNA is missing, the TRBD1 call by TCRdb cannot be tested. In germline, CDR1 is SGHTA, CDR2 FQGNSA. CDR3 length equals 15 residues. CDR3 protein: CASSSTGQLNQPQHF.

The J gene is TRBJ2-7, the V gene TRBV9; lacking DNA, the TRBD1 call made by TCRdb goes unchecked. This CDR3 is 15 amino acids long. CDR1 and CDR2 from the germline V gene are SGDLS and YYNGEE. The CDR3 is CASSASSDNSYEQYF.

This chain connects TRBV4-1 to TRBJ2-1; TCRdb calls TRBD2, which cannot be checked without DNA. The CDR3 totals 18 residues. Looked up from germline, CDR1 is MGHRA and CDR2 is YSYEKL. The CDR3: CASSQEVLAGGLYNEQFF.

The V and J genes are TRBV3-1 and TRBJ2-7; the TRBD1 assignment by TCRdb is unverifiable without DNA. Germline assignment: CDR1 LGHDT and CDR2 YNNKEL (reference sequence). The CDR3 runs to 15 residues. CDR3 in amino acids: CASSQGVSDTYEQYF.

The rearrangement uses TRBV7-6 and TRBJ2-1; no DNA is available, so the TRBD2 call from TCRdb remains unchecked. This CDR3 has 17 residues. The germline CDR1 and CDR2 sequences are SGHVS and FNYEAQ. The CDR3 loop is CASGLPGTSGGHNEQFF.

The CDR3 loop reads CASVLALTDTQYF. V usage is TRBV12-3 or TRBV12-4 and J usage is TRBJ2-3; there is no DNA to check the TCRdb D call of TRBD2. This CDR3 has 13 residues.

The chain employs TRBV5-1 and TRBJ2-5; there is no DNA to check the TCRdb D call of TRBD1. Germline V gene lookup returns CDR1 SGHRS and CDR2 YFSETQ. This CDR3 has 17 amino acids. The CDR3 loop is CASSIHLTGGYQETQYF.

The rearrangement joins TRBV12-3 or TRBV12-4 to TRBJ1-5. This CDR3 spans 12 amino acids. CDR3 amino acids: CASTGSNQPQHF.

The chain links TRBV29-1 to TRBJ2-3. Looked up from germline, CDR1 is SQVTM and CDR2 is ANQGSEA. This CDR3 has 12 residues. The CDR3 sequence: CSASALSDTQYF.

This chain uses TRBV29-1 with TRBJ1-5; absent DNA, TCRdb's TRBD1 call cannot be checked. The CDR3 has 14 residues. Per germline, CDR1 SQVTM and CDR2 ANQGSEA. The CDR3 sequence: CSVGGSRGDQPQHF.

The V call is TRBV14, the J call TRBJ2-7. CDR1 is SGHDN, CDR2 FVKESK, per germline. The CDR3 spans 13 residues. CDR3 sequence reads: CASSLSMDYEQYF.

This chain connects TRBV20-1 to TRBJ2-7; TCRdb's D call of TRBD1 is untestable without DNA. CDR1 and CDR2 (germline): DFQATT, SNEGSKA (reference sequence). This CDR3 has 17 amino acids. The chain's CDR3 is CSAIPRTGVLFYYEQYF.

V usage is TRBV5-5 and J usage is TRBJ2-7; the D call of TRBD2 rests on TCRdb alone, since no DNA is present to check it. CDR1 is SGHKS, CDR2 YYEKEE, per germline (reference sequence). This CDR3 region has 15 residues. The CDR3 loop reads CASRPTLAGNYEQYF.

CDR3 region: CSARQGANTGELFF. The chain is built from TRBV20-1 and TRBJ2-2; TCRdb's D call of TRBD1 is untestable without DNA. Germline V gives CDR1 DFQATT, CDR2 SNEGSKA (reference sequence). This CDR3 spans 14 amino acids.

The chain joins TRBV6-6 to TRBJ2-7; TCRdb proposes TRBD1, but this gene call is untestable without DNA. CDR1 MNHNY and CDR2 SVGAGI come from the germline V gene (reference sequence). This CDR3 comprises 16 residues. CDR3 amino acids: CASSYFRQGAASEQYF.

The rearrangement uses TRBV21-1 and TRBJ2-1; checking the TCRdb D call of TRBD1 is not possible without DNA. TRBV21-1 is termed a pseudogene. This CDR3 contains 13 residues. Here the CDR3 reads CASSKNGGYEQFF.

The rearrangement uses TRBV7-9 and TRBJ2-1; the D gene TCRdb calls, TRBD1, cannot be checked with no DNA. Germline assignment: CDR1 SEHNR and CDR2 FQNEAQ (reference sequence). The CDR3 has 16 residues. CDR3 sequence reads: CASSLTLGPGYNEQFF.

The CDR3 is CASSSGRQENTEAFF. The chain is built from TRBV5-1 and TRBJ1-1; TCRdb returns TRBD1, unconfirmable since there is no DNA. The CDR3 is 15 residues long. Germline V gene lookup returns CDR1 SGHRS and CDR2 YFSETQ.

The V call is TRBV4-1, the J call TRBJ1-1; the TCRdb call, TRBD1, lacks DNA for checking. The germline CDR1 and CDR2 sequences are MGHRA and YSYEKL. This CDR3 spans 17 amino acids. The CDR3 sequence: CASSQVEGGEMGTEAFF.

The genes are TRBV10-1 and TRBJ2-2; TCRdb's D call of TRBD2 is untestable without DNA. Germline lookup yields CDR1 WNHNN and CDR2 SYGVQD (reference sequence). The CDR3 runs to 18 residues. The CDR3 region is CASSDGTSGRLDTGELFF.

The chain joins TRBV12-3 or TRBV12-4 to TRBJ2-1. This CDR3 is built from 14 residues. CDR3 residues: CASSFEGSYNEQFF.

The chain carries TRBV29-1 and TRBJ2-7; TCRdb names TRBD2, which stays unverified in the absence of DNA. The CDR3 covers 15 residues. The germline V gene encodes CDR1 SQVTM and CDR2 ANQGSEA. CDR3: CSVEGGQGRSYEQYF.

The gene calls are TRBV27 and TRBJ2-5; TCRdb's assignment of TRBD2 cannot be checked, as there is no DNA. The germline CDR1 and CDR2 sequences are MNHEY and SMNVEV (reference sequence). The CDR3 sequence is 15 residues long. CDR3 amino acids: CATHLTSGGQETQYF.

This rearrangement joins TRBV28 to TRBJ2-2; TCRdb returns TRBD1, unconfirmable since there is no DNA. There are 16 residues in the CDR3. CDR1 is MDHEN, CDR2 SYDVKM, per germline. The chain's CDR3 is CASTTPGHFNTGELFF.